This TCR beta chain was recorded in a study of T cells in Graves' hyperthyroidism and ophthalmopathy. Germline CDR1 is DFQATT and CDR2 is SNEGSKA (reference sequence). V was shortened by 6 bases and J by 4 bases, with 18 bases between the two germline ends. This CDR3 is built from 15 residues. RNA transcripts gave rise to amplified TCR beta CDR3 regions. Primed by the HTBI set, a first-round RT-PCR was run on the TCR CDR3. TCRdb re-called the multiplex PCR reads with MiXCR, one entry per CDR3 protein. The sample yields roughly 500,000 distinct CDR3 sequences, roughly 46% seen once. The chain carries TRBV20-1 and TRBJ1-4; TRBD1 might be the D (5 bases). Specimen: peripheral blood or thyroid tissue (not recorded which). This sequence originates from an adult woman with Graves' disease, either hyperthyroidism or ophthalmopathy (not recorded which). The CDR3 is CSALRGSSLNEKLFF. DNA of the CDR3: TGCAGTGCGTTGCGGGGGTCTTCACTTAATGAAAAACTGTTTTTT.